Described below is a single T cell receptor beta chain sequence and its context. Adults between roughly 18 and 95 years of age took part from about two dozen US areas. This sample was taken from a study of blood T cell repertoires in COVID-19. About the study: Samples came from the United States, Italy and Spain, spanning acute and convalescent COVID-19.

Clones were read by immunoSEQ multiplex PCR, and TCRdb kept only the in-frame ones, dropping some. The sample holds 300,000 to 350,000 clones, about 86% seen once. This clonotype was obtained from a woman aged 40 to 50 with acute COVID-19. Sequencing used PBMCs or T cells enriched from blood (not recorded which).

This chain's CDR3 is CASSTGGIETQYF. The CDR3 bases are TGTGCCAGCAGCACAGGGGGCATCGAGACCCAGTACTTC. The V call is TRBV7-8, the J call TRBJ2-5, with 9 bases aligning to TRBD1. V dropped 5 bases and J dropped 5; count of bases not matched to a gene: 3. This CDR3 has 13 residues. Looked up from germline, CDR1 is SGHVS and CDR2 is FQNEAQ.